One and the same sample provided the 26 T cell receptor beta chains below, sequenced in a study of cytomegalovirus exposure and HLA in healthy donors. TCRdb's copy holds only in-frame clones and misses some; the assay was immunoSEQ multiplex PCR. The data contain under 400,000 clones, just over 85% of them singletons. Source material: PBMCs. The source of these receptors is a young woman in good health and CMV-seronegative.

The chain joins TRBV7-2 to TRBJ2-1; TRBD2 agrees at 11 bases. Germline V gives CDR1 SGHTA, CDR2 FQGNSA. The V gene end was trimmed by 5 bases and the J gene end by 2 bases; junction bases not matched to a gene: 2. The CDR3 extends over 15 amino acids. Here the CDR3 reads CASSPGLAAYNEQFF. In DNA, the CDR3 is TGTGCCAGCAGCCCGGGACTAGCGGCCTACAATGAGCAGTTCTTC. The variable domain in full, completed from reference TRBV7-2 and TRBJ2-1, reads GAGVSQSPSNKVTEKGKDVELRCDPISGHTALYWYRQSLGQGLEFLIYFQGNSAPDKSGLPSDRFSAERTGGSVSTLTIQRTQQEDSAVYLCASSPGLAAYNEQFFGPGTRLTVL.

The chain recombines TRBV28 with TRBJ2-7; 12 nucleotides align to TRBD2. V trimming: 6 bases; J trimming: 0 bases; junction bases outside the gene matches: 15. This CDR3 is built from 19 residues. The V gene's germline CDR1 is MDHEN and CDR2 SYDVKM. The CDR3 loop is CASRTTSGRILLNSYEQYF. The DNA of the CDR3 is TGTGCCAGCAGGACTACTAGCGGGAGGATCCTACTAAACTCCTACGAGCAGTACTTC.

The V call is TRBV4-1, the J call TRBJ2-3; 9 positions agree with TRBD2. The V segment lost 1 base and the J segment 1 base; nucleotides outside the gene matches: 3. The CDR3 is made up of 16 amino acids. Germline CDR1 and CDR2: MGHRA and YSYEKL. CDR3 residues: CASSQVLAGGTDTQYF. In nucleotides, the CDR3 is TGCGCCAGCAGCCAAGTCTTAGCGGGGGGCACAGATACGCAGTATTTT.

The chain links TRBV6-1 to TRBJ2-1; D uncertain. This CDR3 has 14 residues. Per the germline V gene, CDR1 is MNHNS and CDR2 is SASEGT. The ends were cut back, 8 bases at V and 0 bases at J, with 11 bases in the middle. The CDR3, as DNA: TGTGCCAGCCGAACCATTAGCTCCTACAATGAGCAGTTCTTC. This translates into CASRTISSYNEQFF.

The DNA for the CDR3 is TGCGCCAGCAGTGAGGAGCGGGCCGCCTACAATGAGCAGTTCTTC. Translated, it gives CASSEERAAYNEQFF. V and J are TRBV10-1 and TRBJ2-1; D is possibly TRBD2 (6 bases). This CDR3 has 15 residues. V was cut by 2 bases and J by 2 bases, with 10 bases left in between. Germline CDR1 and CDR2: WNHNN and SYGVQD (reference sequence).

The J gene is TRBJ2-7, the V gene TRBV10-3; TRBD1 matches 10 bases. With V trimmed by 9 bases and J by 1 base, 9 bases remained unmatched. Germline CDR1 reads ENHRY; CDR2 reads SYGVKD. CDR3 length: 15 residues. The CDR3 loop reads CAISSRGQGSYEQYF. In DNA form, the CDR3 reads TGTGCCATTTCCTCGCGGGGACAGGGGTCCTACGAGCAGTACTTC.

The CDR3 bases are TGTGCCACCAGCAGAGGCCTAAATCCCGCAGATACGCAGTATTTT. It is translated as CATSRGLNPADTQYF. The genes are TRBV15 and TRBJ2-3; no clear D gene. From germline, CDR1 is LNHNV and CDR2 YYDKDF (reference sequence). The CDR3 loop spans 15 amino acids. V was shortened by 1 base and J by 4 bases, with 12 bases between the two germline ends.

The chain links TRBV28 to TRBJ1-2; perhaps TRBD1 as D (5 bases). CDR1 and CDR2 (germline): MDHEN, SYDVKM. The CDR3 totals 13 residues. Trimming pared 5 bases from V and 5 bases from J, leaving 12 bases between. The DNA for the CDR3 is TGTGCCAGCAGTCTAGGACGGACATATGGCTACACCTTC. It encodes CASSLGRTYGYTF.

As to this clone: This CDR3 is also generated by other DNA sequences in the sample. J is TRBJ1-2 and V is TRBV29-1; 9 positions match TRBD1. Germline CDR1 and CDR2: SQVTM and ANQGSEA. Trimming took 0 bases from V and 5 from J; bases not matched to a gene: 1. CDR3 length equals 13 residues. CDR3 bases: TGCAGCGTTGAAGAGGACAGGGGTTATGGCTACACCTTC. This gives the protein CSVEEDRGYGYTF.

V is TRBV28 and J is TRBJ1-1; D is perhaps TRBD1 (6 bases). This CDR3 has 14 residues. The germline V gene has CDR1 MDHEN and CDR2 SYDVKM. V dropped 6 bases and J dropped 2 bases, with 13 bases sitting between them. The CDR3 coding sequence is TGTGCCAGCAGCCCGGACAGTTTTAACACTGAAGCTTTCTTT. This sequence encodes CASSPDSFNTEAFF.

This chain joins TRBV5-1 and TRBJ1-3; 7 nucleotides agree with TRBD1. Germline-derived CDR1 and CDR2 are SGHRS and YFSETQ. The CDR3 contains 16 residues. The V and J ends lost 3 bases and 2 bases, in that order; junction bases with no gene match: 8. The CDR3 loop is CASSSNGQVAGNTIYF. The CDR3 DNA reads TGCGCCAGCAGCTCCAACGGACAGGTGGCTGGAAACACCATATATTTT.

J is TRBJ2-1 and V is TRBV28; a weak D match, TRBD1 (5 bases). The germline V gene encodes CDR1 MDHEN and CDR2 SYDVKM. The CDR3 consists of 13 residues. Trimming left V 2 bases short and J 15 bases short, with 17 bases between. CDR3 DNA sequence: TGTGCCAGCAGTTTAGGTTTCGACAGATTTTTGTTCTTC. This translates into CASSLGFDRFLFF. Filled out from reference TRBV28 and TRBJ2-1, the complete variable domain reads DVKVTQSSRYLVKRTGEKVFLECVQDMDHENMFWYRQDPGLGLRLIYFSYDVKMKEKGDIPEGYSVSREKKERFSLILESASTNQTSMYLCASSLGFDRFLFFGPGTRLTVL.

The chain joins TRBV15 to TRBJ2-5; TRBD1 agrees at 7 bases. This CDR3 contains 16 residues. V was clipped by 0 bases and J by 2 bases; unmatched bases: 6. Germline V gene lookup returns CDR1 LNHNV and CDR2 YYDKDF (reference sequence). The CDR3 DNA reads TGTGCCACCAGCAGAGACCGGGGACAGCCTCAAGAGACCCAGTACTTC. This sequence encodes CATSRDRGQPQETQYF.

V gene TRBV5-1 combines with J gene TRBJ2-2; D is ambiguous. The CDR3 extends over 15 amino acids. From germline, CDR1 is SGHRS and CDR2 YFSETQ. Trimming took 0 bases from V and 6 from J, leaving 12 bases between them. CDR3 nucleotide sequence: TGCGCCAGCAGCTTGGTGTCGCTCTATTCCGGGGAGCTGTTTTTT. This encodes CASSLVSLYSGELFF.

The V and J genes are TRBV27 and TRBJ2-3; the match to TRBD2 covers 7 bases. From germline, CDR1 is MNHEY and CDR2 SMNVEV (reference sequence). V shed 6 bases, J shed 6 bases, and the junction held 6 bases outside the gene matches. The CDR3 covers 13 residues. CDR3 DNA: TGTGCCAGCAGCCCCGCGGGGGAGGATACGCAGTATTTT. Its protein product is CASSPAGEDTQYF.

The chain combines TRBV4-1 with TRBJ1-4; D is unresolved. The germline V and J ends were trimmed by 4 bases and 1 base, with 10 bases remaining between them. Germline CDR1 and CDR2: MGHRA and YSYEKL. The CDR3 length is 15 residues. The CDR3: CASSPSEGTNEKLFF. The CDR3 DNA is TGCGCCAGCAGCCCATCTGAGGGAACTAATGAAAAACTGTTTTTT.

This clone was picked up a small number of times. A read error is likely, as this CDR3 ends without the conserved phenylalanine or tryptophan. The DNA is omitted, as the CDR3 cannot be located on it reliably, and the CDR3 follows TCRdb's listing. The CDR3 protein is CSAAEGLAQ. The chain joins TRBV29-1 to TRBJ1-4. The CDR3 spans 9 amino acids, including both terminal residues. Germline loops: CDR1 SQVTM, CDR2 ANQGSEA.

V is TRBV27 and J is TRBJ1-4; no clear D gene. V was shortened by 6 bases and J by 0 bases, with 8 bases between the two germline ends. The CDR3 has 14 amino acids. Germline lookup yields CDR1 MNHEY and CDR2 SMNVEV (reference sequence). The CDR3: CASSRTATNEKLFF. The CDR3 DNA follows: TGTGCCAGCAGCCGTACGGCAACTAATGAAAAACTGTTTTTT.

Only a few counts were recorded for this clone. The chain links TRBV6-9 to TRBJ2-7; unclear D gene. Trimming pared 6 bases from V and 5 bases from J, leaving 5 bases between. The CDR3 length is 10 residues. The V gene's germline CDR1 is MNHGY and CDR2 SVAAGI. The CDR3 nucleotides read TGTGCCAGCAGCCAAAACGAGCAGTACTTC. The encoded protein is CASSQNEQYF.

CDR3 nucleotides: TGTGCCAGCAGTGAAGGGGTGTGGGGGGCTGAAGCTTTCTTT. This codes for CASSEGVWGAEAFF. V is TRBV6-1 and J is TRBJ1-1; tentatively, D is TRBD1 (5 bases). This CDR3 is 14 amino acids long. Per germline, CDR1 MNHNS and CDR2 SASEGT. V was cut by 1 base and J by 6 bases, with 12 bases left in between.

The chain has TRBV30 and TRBJ2-4; TRBD2 matches 10 bases. Looked up from germline, CDR1 is GTSNPN and CDR2 is SVGIG (reference sequence). The J segment lost 9 bases and the V segment lost 1 base, leaving 15 bases of the junction unmatched. The CDR3 contains 17 residues. The CDR3 DNA follows: TGTGCCTGGAGTGACAATCTAGCGGGGGCCCTCCAAACCATTCAGTACTTC. This sequence encodes CAWSDNLAGALQTIQYF.

The J gene is TRBJ2-1, the V gene TRBV5-4, with 8 bases identical to TRBD1. The germline gives CDR1 SGHNT, CDR2 YYREEE (reference sequence). Unmatched junction bases numbered 12, after V lost 10 bases and J lost 0 bases. The CDR3 contains 16 residues. The chain's CDR3 is CAQGAGPSSSYNEQFF. CDR3 nucleotides: TGTGCCCAGGGGGCAGGGCCTTCGAGCTCCTACAATGAGCAGTTCTTC.

This rearrangement joins TRBV7-9 to TRBJ1-3, with no clear D. Germline V gene lookup returns CDR1 SEHNR and CDR2 FQNEAQ (reference sequence). CDR3 length: 16 amino acids. V shed 5 bases and J shed 0 bases, with 14 bases lying between them. The CDR3 DNA reads as TGTGCCAGCAGCCCCATCAGACTGGACTCTGGAAACACCATATATTTT. This translates into CASSPIRLDSGNTIYF.

In DNA, the CDR3 is TGTGCCAGCAGTGACCGGGGGGCACACACAGATACGCAGTATTTT. This sequence encodes CASSDRGAHTDTQYF. The chain couples TRBV2 to TRBJ2-3; weak D call: TRBD2 (7 bases). The CDR3 extends over 15 amino acids. Germline V lookup: CDR1 SNHLY, CDR2 FYNNEI. Trimming took 3 bases from V and 2 from J, leaving 12 bases between them.

V is TRBV19 and J is TRBJ1-2, with a weak D call TRBD1 (6 bases). Germline lookup yields CDR1 LNHDA and CDR2 SQIVND (reference sequence). V lost 5 bases and J lost 3, with 19 bases in between. This CDR3 region has 16 residues. In DNA, the CDR3 is TGTGCCAGTAGTTCTCCGCGGGCAGGGGAAGACTATGGCTACACCTTC. Residues: CASSSPRAGEDYGYTF.

The V gene is TRBV15, the J gene TRBJ1-2; a weak D match, TRBD1 (5 bases). The germline V gene encodes CDR1 LNHNV and CDR2 YYDKDF (reference sequence). V was pared by 0 bases and J by 9 bases, with 17 bases between. The CDR3 loop spans 15 amino acids. CDR3 DNA sequence: TGTGCCACCAGCAGAGATCGGACAAAAGGGGCTAGCTACACCTTC. Translated: CATSRDRTKGASYTF.